This T cell receptor (beta chain) was obtained from a study of shared clonotypes between healthy human individuals (dated by TCRdb to the early 2020s). In the study overall: The cohort included a few men and two women between 18 and 49 years of age. Libraries were prepared and TCR repertoires were sequenced by different laboratories using diverse techniques, in order to increase sequencing depth and limit assay-specific biases. Blood TCR repertoires of a handful of healthy adults were deeply sequenced to estimate repertoire size and the extent of clonotype sharing between individuals. Each donor's leukapheresis produced roughly between roughly 0.85 and 10 billion PBMCs. For each donor, CD4 naive and CD4 memory were each given three plates, CD8 naive was given two plates, and CD8 memory was given one plate.

Using the deep immunoSEQ assay, multiplex PCR amplified TCR CDR3 regions from genomic DNA. Genomic DNA extracted from each cell subset was distributed evenly over all wells of several immunoSEQ 96-well plates, and each plate served as one replicate. For sorted subsets, each replicate PCR was loaded with about 0.2 ug genomic DNA, equivalent to 30,000 or so T cell genomes. The purified libraries were quantified using a Qubit 3.0 fluorometer, sized with a Bioanalyzer 2100, and then quantified again using the KAPA Library Quantification kit. Every immunoSEQ 96-well plate was sequenced on a separate single-read 150-cycle Illumina NextSeq 550 flow cell. In the paper's pipeline: Because only junctional sequences without quality scores were contained in the immunoSEQ output, filtering matching that applied to full-length reads could not be performed. To assign V/J genes and CDR3, sequences were annotated against IMGT germline references using PyIR, a Python wrapper for IgBLAST v1.9. Any read was removed if the V/J assignment was weak (E-value above 1e-6), the CDR3 was missing, or the read contained stop codons, out-of-frame junctions, or ambiguous translated residues. A V3J clonotype was defined by an identical inferred V gene, J gene, and CDR3 amino acid sequence. Percentage overlap between repertoires was computed as shared unique clonotypes divided by the size of the smaller repertoire. RTK rarefaction, the Chao1 estimator, and Recon v2.1 estimates of unobserved clonotypes were used to assess repertoire richness. OLGA was used to compute generation probabilities for all TCRbeta clonotypes that the gDNA method yielded from a handful of donors. Entries here come from immuneACCESS through TCRdb and include only in-frame sequences with V and J called. Some clones fail to appear in such tables; in the studies checked, an unresolved V gene covers under half of the shortfall, and the cause of the remainder is unknown. That table gives V, J and clone size, and the DNA gave D and trimming. For this sample the table gives a few million clones, of which approximately 93% were detected only once. 0.39% of the sample rests with the top ten.

Germline trimming: 6 bases from V, 4 bases from J; junction bases outside gene matches: 8. The germline V gene (reference sequence) provides CDR1 SEHNR and CDR2 FQNEAQ. The CDR3 goes from the cysteine to the phenylalanine over 15 residues. Just the 45-base CDR3 DNA is kept, in frame starting at base 1. The investigation overall reported the following: Rarefaction of sorted-subset datasets indicated incomplete sequencing despite the large sequencing depth. Naive subsets generally had larger estimated clonotype richness than memory subsets. Across a few donors, around 5.4% of naive CD4, roughly 3.5% of naive CD8, under 2.5% of memory CD4, and under 0.45% of memory CD8 clonotypes were shared. Only blood was sampled, and tissue TCR repertoires likely differ from those in blood. Compared with non-shared clonotypes, clonotypes shared by all four sorted-subset donors had higher generation probabilities. Based on pairwise subsampling, the degree of clonotype sharing among donors was expected to be affected by sequencing depth. The genetic and exposure-history diversity represented was limited by the small number of donors.

To note about this clone: It has no known antigen specificity. The record has no base qualities; no much larger clone is one base away.

Donors were healthy HIV-negative adults with no recently reported acute infections or vaccinations. Every donor was a Caucasian adult residing in Nashville, Tennessee, USA. Magnetic negative selection was used to enrich CD4+ T cells, after which naive cells were positively selected on CD45RA and the negative fraction became the memory subset. Blood was collected by leukapheresis, and PBMCs were isolated by Ficoll-Histopaque density gradient centrifugation and then cryopreserved in liquid nitrogen vapor phase. Analytical flow cytometry was used to check the purity and quantity of every magnetically sorted T cell population. Genomic DNA was isolated from each sorted fraction and quantified by UV absorbance on a Nanodrop 2000c.

Material for sequencing was naive CD4+ T cells from PBMCs. Reading the label with the study, this specimen's cell subset or site is: CD45RA+ positively selected. The chain is encoded by TRBV7-9 joined to TRBJ1-3; TRBD1 aligns with 8 central bases. The clonotype comes from a man aged 18 to 35 in good health. Some clones in this sample may be carry-over from other donors' samples. The bases are TGTGCCAGCAGTTCGGACAGGGACGGAGGAAACACCATATATTTT. Its translation reads: CASSSDRDGGNTIYF.